This is a list of T cell receptor beta chains from one sample in a study of blood T cell repertoires in COVID-19. Generated by immunoSEQ multiplex PCR, the TCRdb table keeps only in-frame clones and is missing some. Here the sample spans about 88,000 clones, 88% being singletons. Sequenced: peripheral blood. All receptors come from a man at least 80 years old with acute or convalescent COVID-19. Each CDR3 is given with its conserved first and last residue. The D gene is left open where the match is weak. Not every row has a clone size; where given, it reads once, few, many or a size class.

D | J | size | V | CDR3 | DNA
TRBD1 | TRBJ1-4 | once | TRBV24-1 | CATSARPGQGHEKLFF | TGTGCCACCAGTGCTCGCCCGGGACAGGGCCATGAAAAACTGTTTTTT
. | TRBJ1-1 | . | TRBV29-1 | CSVGGDPPEAFF | TGCAGCGTGGGGGGTGACCCCCCTGAAGCTTTCTTT
. | TRBJ2-5 | . | TRBV7-9 | CASSRDNQQETQYF | TGTGCCAGCAGCCGGGACAACCAACAAGAGACCCAGTACTTC
. | TRBJ1-1 | . | TRBV5-6 | CASSLKVLKGGGDTEAFF | TGTGCCAGCAGCTTGAAGGTCCTGAAGGGTGGGGGGGACACTGAAGCTTTCTTT
. | TRBJ1-5 | . | TRBV10-2 | CASSEAYQPQHF | TGCGCCAGCAGTGAAGCCTATCAGCCCCAGCATTTT
. | TRBJ2-1 | . | TRBV18 | CASSPRVEQFF | TGTGCCAGCTCACCCCGAGTTGAGCAGTTCTTC
. | TRBJ1-4 | few | TRBV6-5 | CASSSPGEKLFF | TGTGCCAGCAGCTCCCCCGGTGAAAAACTGTTTTTT
. | TRBJ2-2 | . | TRBV2 | CASSEASGQGGTGELFF | TGTGCCAGCAGTGAAGCGTCGGGTCAGGGGGGCACCGGGGAGCTGTTTTTT
TRBD2 | TRBJ2-5 | . | TRBV6-6 | CASSPLAGGGETQYF | TGTGCCAGCAGCCCACTAGCGGGAGGTGGGGAGACCCAGTACTTC
. | TRBJ1-1 | . | TRBV2 | CASSATAVEAFF | TGTGCCAGCAGTGCGACAGCCGTTGAAGCTTTCTTT
TRBD2 | TRBJ2-5 | . | TRBV6-5 | CASSYRALAAQYF | TGTGCCAGCAGTTACAGGGCCCTAGCGGCCCAGTACTTC
TRBD1 | TRBJ1-2 | . | TRBV9 | CASKQGVDINYGYTF | TGTGCCAGCAAACAGGGGGTAGATATTAACTATGGCTACACCTTC
TRBD2 | TRBJ2-2 | . | TRBV14 | CASSQGGGVHTGELFF | TGTGCCAGCAGCCAAGGCGGGGGGGTACACACCGGGGAGCTGTTTTTT
. | TRBJ1-3 | . | TRBV14 | CASSQQGSGNTIYF | TGTGCCAGCAGCCAACAGGGGTCCGGAAACACCATATATTTT
. | TRBJ1-2 | . | TRBV6-1 | CASSDLQGAYGYTF | TGTGCCAGCAGTGATCTGCAGGGTGCTTATGGCTACACCTTC
TRBD1 | TRBJ2-5 | . | TRBV5-6 | CASSVGRMGQQETQYF | TGTGCCAGCAGCGTTGGTAGGATGGGACAGCAAGAGACCCAGTACTTC
. | TRBJ1-2 | . | TRBV2 | CASSEPPGNYGYTF | TGTGCCAGCAGTGAACCTCCCGGTAACTATGGCTACACCTTC
TRBD2 | TRBJ2-3 | . | TRBV7-2 | CASSRSGTVGADTQYF | TGTGCCAGCAGCCGTAGCGGGACCGTTGGTGCAGATACGCAGTATTTT
TRBD1 | TRBJ2-7 | . | TRBV7-3 | CASSPAGTGVAEQYF | TGTGCCAGCAGCCCGGCCGGGACAGGGGTTGCCGAGCAGTACTTC
TRBD1 | TRBJ1-2 | . | TRBV28 | CASRPRDRVQYGYTF | TGTGCCAGCAGACCCCGGGACAGGGTGCAGTATGGCTACACCTTC
. | TRBJ2-7 | . | TRBV7-2 | CASSLHRLTYEQYF | TGTGCCAGCAGCTTACATAGACTTACCTACGAGCAGTACTTC
. | TRBJ1-2 | once | TRBV7-9 | CASSPTGGGYTF | TGTGCCAGCAGCCCGACAGGAGGTGGCTACACCTTC
TRBD1 | TRBJ1-1 | . | TRBV7-9 | CASSSTGKTEAFF | TGTGCCAGCAGCTCGACAGGGAAAACTGAAGCTTTCTTT
. | TRBJ1-1 | . | TRBV10-2 | CASSEARNTEAFF | TGCGCCAGCAGTGAGGCGAGAAACACTGAAGCTTTCTTT
TRBD1 | TRBJ2-1 | . | TRBV29-1 | CSVEDRDSKTYNEQFF | TGCAGCGTTGAAGATCGGGACAGCAAGACCTACAATGAGCAGTTCTTC
TRBD1 | TRBJ2-7 | . | TRBV7-2 | CASSPRRDRGSEQYF | TGTGCCAGCAGCCCGCGCCGGGACAGGGGATCCGAGCAGTACTTC
. | TRBJ1-1 | . | TRBV6-5 | CASGVRQQNTEAFF | TGTGCCAGCGGAGTTAGGCAGCAGAACACTGAAGCTTTCTTT
. | TRBJ2-1 | . | TRBV25-1 | CASSEPRGQFF | TGTGCCAGCAGTGAACCCCGCGGGCAGTTCTTC
TRBD2 | TRBJ2-3 | few | TRBV5-1 | CASSLDPGLANTQYF | TGCGCCAGCAGCTTGGACCCGGGACTAGCGAATACGCAGTATTTT
. | TRBJ2-7 | few | TRBV7-9 | CASSLGSPYEQYF | TGTGCCAGCAGCTTAGGAAGCCCCTACGAGCAGTACTTC
TRBD1 | TRBJ2-7 | once | TRBV28 | CASSISGGSYEQYF | TGTGCCAGCAGCATCTCAGGGGGTTCCTACGAGCAGTACTTC
TRBD1 | TRBJ1-1 | . | TRBV7-3 | CASSQMGQGNTEAFF | TGTGCCAGCAGCCAAATGGGACAGGGAAACACTGAAGCTTTCTTT
TRBD1 | TRBJ2-5 | . | TRBV6-1 | CASDRGGETQYF | TGTGCCAGCGACAGGGGGGGAGAGACCCAGTACTTC
TRBD2 | TRBJ2-5 | . | TRBV19 | CASSINKVLAGERAETQYF | TGTGCCAGTAGTATAAATAAGGTGCTAGCGGGAGAGAGGGCGGAGACCCAGTACTTC
. | TRBJ2-3 | . | TRBV29-1 | CSVEDQGGVSPQYF | TGCAGCGTTGAAGACCAGGGCGGAGTTAGCCCGCAGTATTTT
TRBD2 | TRBJ2-3 | once | TRBV11-2 | CASSFLAGAGTDTQYF | TGTGCCAGCAGCTTCCTAGCGGGAGCGGGCACAGATACGCAGTATTTT
. | TRBJ2-2 | once | TRBV6-1 | CASSEHRNTGELFF | TGTGCCAGCAGTGAACACAGGAACACCGGGGAGCTGTTTTTT
. | TRBJ1-2 | . | TRBV7-2 | CASSLQGYGYTF | TGTGCCAGCAGCTTACAGGGCTATGGCTACACCTTC
TRBD2 | TRBJ2-5 | few | TRBV7-7 | CASSSGLAGETQYF | TGTGCCAGCAGCTCAGGACTAGCGGGGGAGACCCAGTACTTC
TRBD1 | TRBJ2-7 | . | TRBV18 | CASSLGQTYEQYF | TGTGCCAGCTCGCTGGGACAGACCTACGAGCAGTACTTC
TRBD2 | TRBJ2-3 | . | TRBV5-1 | CASSFGSGSITDTQYF | TGCGCCAGCAGCTTCGGTAGCGGGAGTATTACAGATACGCAGTATTTT
TRBD2 | TRBJ2-1 | once | TRBV7-9 | CASSLGGSAYNEQFF | TGTGCCAGCAGCTTAGGCGGGAGCGCCTACAATGAGCAGTTCTTC
. | TRBJ1-2 | . | TRBV18 | CASSPQGDYGYTF | TGTGCCAGCTCACCACAGGGGGACTATGGCTACACCTTC
. | TRBJ1-1 | . | TRBV27 | CASTNGFAEAFF | TGTGCCAGCACCAACGGGTTTGCTGAAGCTTTCTTT
. | TRBJ2-3 | . | TRBV7-9 | CASTKLPGGYMNTQYF | TGTGCCAGCACCAAACTTCCGGGGGGCTACATGAATACGCAGTATTTT
TRBD1 | TRBJ1-4 | . | TRBV9 | CASSVATGAWEKLFF | TGTGCCAGCAGCGTAGCTACAGGGGCCTGGGAAAAACTGTTTTTT
. | TRBJ1-6 | . | TRBV5-1 | CASSLLGRDNSPLHF | TGCGCCAGCAGCTTGCTGGGCAGGGATAATTCACCCCTCCACTTT
TRBD2 | TRBJ2-1 | few | TRBV7-9 | CASQLAGAYNEQFF | TGTGCCAGCCAGCTAGCGGGAGCTTACAATGAGCAGTTCTTC
TRBD2 | TRBJ2-1 | once | TRBV5-1 | CASSQNPSGGLSYNEQFF | TGCGCCAGCAGCCAAAACCCTAGCGGTGGACTCTCCTACAATGAGCAGTTCTTC
TRBD2 | TRBJ2-2 | . | TRBV9 | CASSAGTSGRFGELFF | TGTGCCAGCAGCGCCGGGACTAGCGGGCGGTTCGGGGAGCTGTTTTTT
TRBD1 | TRBJ2-1 | few | TRBV19 | CASIRTGASYNEQFF | TGTGCCAGTATCCGGACAGGGGCTTCCTACAATGAGCAGTTCTTC
. | TRBJ1-1 | . | TRBV12-5 | CASGSGHGPNTEAFF | TGTGCTAGTGGTTCGGGACACGGGCCGAACACTGAAGCTTTCTTT
. | TRBJ1-2 | . | TRBV12-3/TRBV12-4 | CASGTQGYYGYTF | TGTGCCAGCGGCACTCAGGGGTACTATGGCTACACCTTC